Listed below are T cell receptor beta chains from one sample, sequenced in a study of tumor-infiltrating lymphocytes in primary liver carcinoma. TCRdb re-called the multiplex PCR reads through MiXCR, storing one row per CDR3 protein. The table has 95,000 to 150,000 distinct CDR3 sequences, 50% to 70% seen once. The specimen sequenced was liver tumor tissue from sampling region 1. These receptors all come from a woman aged 55 to 70 with primary liver carcinoma and hepatitis B virus infection. Each CDR3 is given with its conserved first and last residue. D genes are given only for firm matches. The size field is filled for only some rows; it gives once, few, many or a size class.

V,J,size,D,CDR3,DNA
TRBV5-6,TRBJ1-6,NA,NA,CASSLDLGSTNSPLHF,TGTGCCAGCAGCTTGGACTTAGGTTCGACTAATTCACCCCTCCACTTT
TRBV12-3/TRBV12-4,TRBJ2-1,many,TRBD2,CASRGGLAGSYNEQFF,TGTGCCAGCAGGGGAGGACTAGCGGGCTCCTACAATGAGCAGTTCTTC
TRBV6-1,TRBJ2-6,NA,NA,CAGSERAPQGANVLTF,TGTGCCGGCAGTGAGAGGGCCCCTCAGGGGGCCAACGTCCTGACTTTC
TRBV28,TRBJ2-5,few,NA,CASRERGRPETQYF,TGTGCCAGCAGGGAGAGGGGGAGGCCCGAGACCCAGTACTTC
TRBV4-2,TRBJ2-3,many,TRBD2,CASSQVASGRALITQYF,TGTGCCAGCAGCCAAGTCGCTAGCGGGAGGGCACTGATTACGCAGTATTTT
TRBV11-2,TRBJ2-7,NA,NA,CVGSQNREYHEQYF,TGTGTCGGCAGCCAGAACAGGGAGTACCACGAGCAGTACTTC
TRBV6-6,TRBJ1-3,many,NA,CASSQDGSSGNTIYF,TGTGCCAGCAGCCAGGACGGGAGCTCTGGAAACACCATATATTTT
TRBV28,TRBJ2-5,NA,TRBD1,CASSPRTGGQETQYF,TGTGCCAGCAGCCCTAGGACAGGGGGCCAAGAGACCCAGTACTTC
TRBV30,TRBJ2-2,NA,NA,CAWRKGINTWELFF,TGTGCCTGGAGAAAGGGGATCAACACCTGGGAGCTGTTTTTT
TRBV10-3,TRBJ2-7,NA,NA,CVISDPGRATYEQYF,TGTGTCATCAGTGATCCCGGACGCGCGACGTACGAGCAGTACTTC
TRBV11-2,TRBJ1-2,NA,TRBD1,CVSSLDPGTGEIYGYTF,TGTGTCAGCAGCTTAGACCCCGGGACAGGGGAAATCTATGGCTACACCTTC
TRBV11-3,TRBJ2-5,NA,NA,CASSPRSGHQETQYF,TGTGCCAGCAGCCCCCGGAGTGGGCACCAAGAGACTCAGTACTTC
TRBV28,TRBJ1-5,NA,NA,CAGSPGSRGQPQHF,TGTGCCGGCAGTCCGGGATCGCGGGGGCAGCCCCAGCATTTT
TRBV28,TRBJ1-2,NA,NA,CASSLGGVPGYTF,TGTGCCAGCAGTTTGGGGGGAGTCCCTGGCTACACCTTC
TRBV24-1,TRBJ2-7,once,NA,CATSDSSDAYYEQYF,TGCGCCACCAGTGATTCGTCTGACGCATACTACGAGCAGTACTTC
TRBV4-1,TRBJ2-7,many,TRBD2,CASSQEGRAGPYEQYF,TGCGCCAGCAGCCAAGAGGGGCGAGCGGGACCCTACGAGCAGTACTTC
TRBV6-5,TRBJ1-2,NA,NA,CASSCGGSYGYTF,TGTGCCAGCAGTTGCGGGGGGTCCTATGGCTACACCTTC
TRBV6-5,TRBJ2-1,NA,TRBD1,CASNRQGVDTGEQFF,TGTGCCAGCAATAGACAGGGGGTTGATACAGGTGAGCAGTTCTTC
TRBV28,TRBJ1-4,NA,TRBD1,CASSLTGGSNVEKLFF,TGTGCCAGCAGTTTAACAGGGGGCAGTAACGTGGAAAAACTGTTTTTT
TRBV7-8,TRBJ2-1,NA,TRBD2,CASSLVGTSGTNERFF,TGTGCCAGCAGCTTAGTTGGGACTAGCGGGACCAATGAGCGATTCTTC
TRBV11-3,TRBJ2-7,NA,NA,CASSPRLYEQHF,TGTGCCAGCAGCCCCCGTCTCTACGAGCAGCACTTC
TRBV11-2,TRBJ2-1,NA,TRBD2,CTSSRRLARGSGGEQFF,TGTACCAGCAGCAGGAGACTAGCGAGAGGGTCGGGGGGTGAGCAGTTCTTC
TRBV11-3,TRBJ2-3,once,TRBD2,CVSSRPGGRSGTQYF,TGTGTCAGCAGCCGCCCGGGGGGGAGGTCAGGTACGCAGTATTTT
TRBV11-2,TRBJ2-5,NA,NA,CASSSEGGVWGATTKYF,TGTGCCAGCAGCTCCGAAGGGGGTGTCTGGGGGGCAACGACCAAGTACTTC
TRBV10-3,TRBJ1-1,many,TRBD1,CAISEKGANTEAFF,TGTGCCATCAGTGAGAAGGGGGCCAACACTGAAGCTTTCTTT
TRBV29-1,TRBJ2-2,many,NA,CSVRLGGFTGELFF,TGCAGCGTCCGGTTGGGGGGATTCACCGGGGAGCTGTTTTTT
TRBV4-2,TRBJ2-5,NA,TRBD2,CASSRSWVREDQETQYF,TGTGCCAGCAGTCGGTCGTGGGTGCGGGAGGACCAAGAGACCCAGTACTTC
TRBV5-5,TRBJ1-5,NA,NA,CASSPGLTTRKPQHF,TGTGCCAGCAGCCCAGGACTCACGACGCGCAAGCCCCAGCATTTT
TRBV20-1,TRBJ2-1,few,NA,CSARDGRNEQFF,TGCAGTGCTAGAGATGGGCGGAATGAGCAGTTCTTC
TRBV4-1,TRBJ2-3,NA,NA,CASSQTPCTDTRYF,TGCGCCAGCAGCCAAACCCCCTGCACAGATACGCGGTATTTT
TRBV7-8,TRBJ2-2,NA,TRBD2,CASSSALAGEGGELFF,TGTGCCAGCAGCTCTGCTCTAGCGGGAGAAGGCGGGGAGCTGTTTTTT
TRBV6-1,TRBJ1-1,NA,NA,CASNLAEGGEALF,TGTGCCAGCAACCTCGCTGAGGGGGGTGAAGCTTTATTT
TRBV11-2,TRBJ1-1,NA,NA,CASCLLVLLGTEAFF,TGTGCCAGCTGCTTACTGGTCTTACTGGGGACTGAGGCTTTCTTT
TRBV7-9,TRBJ2-7,NA,NA,CASSPTGRQMASYGQYF,TGTGCGAGCAGCCCCACGGGGCGACAAATGGCCTCCTACGGGCAGTACTTC
TRBV14,TRBJ2-1,once,TRBD2,CASRHGRGWNEQSF,TGTGCCAGCAGACACGGGCGGGGGTGGAATGAGCAGTCCTTT
TRBV28,TRBJ2-2,NA,NA,CASSLSRQAPGELFF,TGTGCCAGCAGTTTATCAAGACAGGCCCCCGGGGAGCTGTTTTTT
TRBV11-2,TRBJ2-3,NA,TRBD1,CASKLPRQGTETQYF,TGTGCCAGCAAGCTCCCGAGACAGGGCACAGAAACGCAGTATTTT
TRBV5-6,TRBJ2-3,many,NA,CASSLFPDPSTDTQYF,TGTGCCAGCAGCTTGTTCCCGGACCCTAGCACAGATACGCAGTATTTT
TRBV11-3,TRBJ1-1,once,NA,CASSYGGSDTEASF,TGTGCCAGCAGCTACGGGGGGTCGGACACTGAAGCCTCCTTT
TRBV29-1,TRBJ2-2,NA,TRBD2,CSLENRLAGQGTGELFF,TGCAGCCTTGAAAATCGGCTAGCGGGGCAAGGCACCGGGGAGCTGTTTTTT
TRBV4-2,TRBJ2-7,NA,TRBD2,CTSNQRTSGLSYEQYF,TGTACCAGCAACCAACGGACTAGCGGCCTATCCTACGAGCAGTACTTC
TRBV28,TRBJ1-5,few,NA,CASMQGGSNQPQHF,TGTGCCAGCATGCAGGGAGGGAGCAATCAGCCCCAGCATTTT
TRBV4-1,TRBJ2-1,many,NA,CASSRSSELAREQFF,TGCGCCAGCAGCCGAAGTTCGGAACTAGCTAGGGAGCAGTTCTTC
TRBV28,TRBJ1-1,NA,NA,CASKRGGEAFF,TGTGCCAGCAAGAGGGGGGGTGAAGCTTTCTTT
TRBV20-1,TRBJ2-7,NA,NA,CSSRDTRGGYEQYF,TGCAGTTCTAGAGATACGAGGGGTGGTTACGAGCAGTACTTC
TRBV29-1,TRBJ2-3,NA,NA,CSLDGGGTDTQYF,TGCAGCCTTGACGGCGGAGGCACAGATACGCAGTATTTT
TRBV11-3,TRBJ2-7,NA,TRBD1,CVSSYRTGLSYEQCF,TGTGTCAGCAGCTATCGGACAGGCCTCTCCTACGAGCAGTGCTTC
TRBV7-3,TRBJ2-1,few,TRBD2,CASSSTGTRGNGQFF,TGTGCCAGCAGCTCCACCGGGACTAGAGGTAATGGGCAGTTCTTC
TRBV5-4,TRBJ2-2,many,TRBD2,CASSPGLVSNGELFF,TGTGCCAGCAGCCCCGGACTAGTCAGTAACGGGGAGCTGTTTTTT
TRBV11-2,TRBJ1-2,medium-sized,NA,CASSLEPGNGYTF,TGTGCCAGCAGCTTGGAGCCCGGCAATGGCTACACCTTC
TRBV11-2,TRBJ2-7,medium-sized,TRBD1,CASSLARDRQYF,TGTGCCAGCAGCTTGGCCCGGGACAGGCAGTACTTC
TRBV12-3/TRBV12-4,TRBJ2-5,many,TRBD2,CASSQGTSGRAEETQYF,TGTGCCAGCAGCCAAGGGACTAGCGGGAGGGCCGAAGAGACCCAGTACTTC
TRBV11-2,TRBJ2-1,once,TRBD2,CASSSIAGTREQIF,TGCGCCAGCAGCTCCATAGCGGGGACGCGTGAGCAGATCTTC